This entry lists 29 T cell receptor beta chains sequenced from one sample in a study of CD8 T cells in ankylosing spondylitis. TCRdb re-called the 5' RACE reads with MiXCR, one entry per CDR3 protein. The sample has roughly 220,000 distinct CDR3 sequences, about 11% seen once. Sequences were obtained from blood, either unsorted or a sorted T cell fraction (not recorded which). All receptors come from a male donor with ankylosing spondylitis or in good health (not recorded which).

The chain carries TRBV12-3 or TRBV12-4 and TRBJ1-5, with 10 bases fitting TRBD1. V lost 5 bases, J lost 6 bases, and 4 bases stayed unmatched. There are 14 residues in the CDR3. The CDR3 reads CASSTGQGVQPQHF. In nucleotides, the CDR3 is TGTGCCAGCAGTACTGGACAGGGGGTTCAGCCCCAGCATTTT.

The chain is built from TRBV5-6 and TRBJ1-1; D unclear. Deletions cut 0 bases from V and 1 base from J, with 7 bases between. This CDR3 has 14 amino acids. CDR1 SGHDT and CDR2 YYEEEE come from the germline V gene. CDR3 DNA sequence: TGTGCCAGCAGCTTGGCCAGGCCGAACACTGAAGCTTTCTTT. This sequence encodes CASSLARPNTEAFF.

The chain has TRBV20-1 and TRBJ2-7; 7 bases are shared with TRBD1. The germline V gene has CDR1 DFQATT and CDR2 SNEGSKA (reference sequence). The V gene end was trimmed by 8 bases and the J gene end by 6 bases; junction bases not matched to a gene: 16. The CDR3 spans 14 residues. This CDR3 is CSTIPYGTALEQYF. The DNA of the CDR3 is TGCAGTACTATTCCATACGGGACAGCTCTCGAGCAGTACTTC.

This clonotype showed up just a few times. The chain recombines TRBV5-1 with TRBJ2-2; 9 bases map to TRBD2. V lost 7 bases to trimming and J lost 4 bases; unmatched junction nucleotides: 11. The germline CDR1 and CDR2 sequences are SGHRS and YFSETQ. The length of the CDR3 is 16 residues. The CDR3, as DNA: TGCGCCAGCGGATCACAAGCGGGGGGTGTCACCGGGGAGCTGTTTTTT. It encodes CASGSQAGGVTGELFF.

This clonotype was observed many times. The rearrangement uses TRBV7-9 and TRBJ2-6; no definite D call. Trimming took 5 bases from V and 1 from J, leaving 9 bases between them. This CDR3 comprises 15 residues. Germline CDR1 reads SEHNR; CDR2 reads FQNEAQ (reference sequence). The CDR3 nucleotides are TGTGCCAGCAGCCCCTACAGTTCTGGGGCCAACGTCCTGACTTTC. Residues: CASSPYSSGANVLTF.

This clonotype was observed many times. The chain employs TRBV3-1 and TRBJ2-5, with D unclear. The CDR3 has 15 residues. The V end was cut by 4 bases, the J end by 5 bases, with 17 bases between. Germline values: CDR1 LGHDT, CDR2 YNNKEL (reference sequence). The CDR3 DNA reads TGTGCCAGCAGCCTGAGATCGTCTTGGCGGGAGACCCAGTACTTC. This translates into CASSLRSSWRETQYF.

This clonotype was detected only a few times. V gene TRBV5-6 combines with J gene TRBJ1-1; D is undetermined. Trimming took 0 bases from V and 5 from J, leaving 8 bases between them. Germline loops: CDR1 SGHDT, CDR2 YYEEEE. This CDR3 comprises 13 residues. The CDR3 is CASSLVEGTEAFF. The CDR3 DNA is TGTGCCAGCAGCTTGGTGGAGGGAACTGAAGCTTTCTTT.

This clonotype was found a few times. The CDR3 sequence: CASSSTGGQGNEQFF. In nucleotides, the CDR3 is TGTGCCAGCAGCTCTACGGGGGGGCAGGGCAATGAGCAGTTCTTC. The chain combines TRBV7-3 with TRBJ2-1; 8 bases fit TRBD2. With V trimmed by 4 bases and J by 6 bases, 8 bases remained unmatched. CDR3 size: 15 residues. CDR1 and CDR2 (germline): SGHTA, FQGTGA.

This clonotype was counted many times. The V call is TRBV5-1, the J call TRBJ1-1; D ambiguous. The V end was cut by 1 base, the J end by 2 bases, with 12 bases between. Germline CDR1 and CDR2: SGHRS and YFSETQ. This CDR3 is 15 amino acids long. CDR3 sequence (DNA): TGCGCCAGCAGCTTGAAAGCGGAAATAAACACTGAAGCTTTCTTT. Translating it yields CASSLKAEINTEAFF.

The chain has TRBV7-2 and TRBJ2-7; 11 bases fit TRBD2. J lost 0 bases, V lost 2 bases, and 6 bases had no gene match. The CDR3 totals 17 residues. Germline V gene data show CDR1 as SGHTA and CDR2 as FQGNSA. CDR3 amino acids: CASSLQASGGLSYEQYF. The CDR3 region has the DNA TGTGCCAGCAGCTTACAGGCTAGCGGGGGGCTCTCCTACGAGCAGTACTTC.

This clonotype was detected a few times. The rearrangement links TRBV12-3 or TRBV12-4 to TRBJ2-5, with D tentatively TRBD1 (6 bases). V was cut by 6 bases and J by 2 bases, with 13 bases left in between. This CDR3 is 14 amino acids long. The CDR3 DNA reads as TGTGCCAGCAGCTATAGGACAGTTCAAGAGACCCAGTACTTC. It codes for CASSYRTVQETQYF.

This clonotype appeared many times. CDR3 nucleotides: TGCGCCAGCAGCCTGACAGGGGATAGCAATCAGCCCCAGCATTTT. Translated, it gives CASSLTGDSNQPQHF. J is TRBJ1-5 and V is TRBV5-1, with TRBD1 identical over 8 bases. This CDR3 comprises 15 residues. The trim removed 4 bases at V and 0 bases at J, leaving 3 bases unmatched. CDR1 and CDR2 from the germline V gene are SGHRS and YFSETQ. Variable domain in full (rest from reference TRBV5-1 and TRBJ1-5): KAGVTQTPRYLIKTRGQQVTLSCSPISGHRSVSWYQQTPGQGLQFLFEYFSETQRNKGNFPGRFSGRQFSNSRSEMNVSTLELGDSALYLCASSLTGDSNQPQHFGDGTRLSIL.

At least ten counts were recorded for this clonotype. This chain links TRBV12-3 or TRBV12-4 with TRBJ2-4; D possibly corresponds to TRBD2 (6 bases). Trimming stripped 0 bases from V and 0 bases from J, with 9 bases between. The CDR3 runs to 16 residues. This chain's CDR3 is CASSLASGLAKNIQYF. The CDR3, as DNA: TGTGCCAGCAGTTTAGCGAGCGGGCTAGCCAAAAACATTCAGTACTTC.

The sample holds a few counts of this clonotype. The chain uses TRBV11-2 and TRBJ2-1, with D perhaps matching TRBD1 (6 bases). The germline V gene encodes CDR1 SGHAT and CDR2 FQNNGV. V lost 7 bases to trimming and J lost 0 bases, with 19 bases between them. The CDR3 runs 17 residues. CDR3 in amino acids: CASNRGTGPSSYNEQFF. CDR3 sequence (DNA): TGTGCCAGCAACAGAGGAACAGGGCCCAGCTCCTACAATGAGCAGTTCTTC.

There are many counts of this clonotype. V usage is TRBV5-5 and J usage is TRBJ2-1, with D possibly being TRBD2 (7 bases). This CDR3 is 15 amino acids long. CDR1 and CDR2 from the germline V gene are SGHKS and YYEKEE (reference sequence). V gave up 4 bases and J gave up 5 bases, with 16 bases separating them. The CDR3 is CASSLGGGGNNEQFF. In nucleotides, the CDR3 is TGTGCCAGCAGCCTAGGGGGGGGAGGAAACAATGAGCAGTTCTTC.

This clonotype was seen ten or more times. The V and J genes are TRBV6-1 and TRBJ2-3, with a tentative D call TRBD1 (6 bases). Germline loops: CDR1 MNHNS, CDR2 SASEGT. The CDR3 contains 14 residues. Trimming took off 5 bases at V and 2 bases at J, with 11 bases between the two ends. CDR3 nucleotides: TGTGCCAGCAGTCGTGACAGGCCCACAGATACGCAGTATTTT. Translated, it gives CASSRDRPTDTQYF.

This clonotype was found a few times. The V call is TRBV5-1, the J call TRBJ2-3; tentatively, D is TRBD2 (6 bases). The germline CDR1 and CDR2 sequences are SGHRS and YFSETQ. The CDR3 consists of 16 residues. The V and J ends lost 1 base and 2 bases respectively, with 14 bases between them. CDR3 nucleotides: TGCGCCAGCAGCTTGATGGGAGGCTCTTTCACAGATACGCAGTATTTT. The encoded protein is CASSLMGGSFTDTQYF.

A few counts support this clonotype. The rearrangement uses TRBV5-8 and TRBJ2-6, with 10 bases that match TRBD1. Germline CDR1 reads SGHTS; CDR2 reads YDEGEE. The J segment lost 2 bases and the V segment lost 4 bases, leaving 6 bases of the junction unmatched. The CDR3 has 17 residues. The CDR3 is CASSTGTGAPGANVLTF. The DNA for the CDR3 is TGTGCCAGCAGCACCGGGACAGGGGCACCTGGGGCCAACGTCCTGACTTTC.

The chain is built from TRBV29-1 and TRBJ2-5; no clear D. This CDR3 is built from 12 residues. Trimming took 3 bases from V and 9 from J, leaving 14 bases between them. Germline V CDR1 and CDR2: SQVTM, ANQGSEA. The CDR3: CSVDLQTESQYF. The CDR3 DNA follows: TGCAGCGTTGACTTACAGACCGAATCCCAGTACTTC. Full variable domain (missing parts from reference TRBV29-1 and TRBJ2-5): SAVISQKPSRDICQRGTSLTIQCQVDSQVTMMFWYRQQPGQSLTLIATANQGSEATYESGFVIDKFPISRPNLTFSTLTVSNMSPEDSSIYLCSVDLQTESQYFGPGTRLLVL.

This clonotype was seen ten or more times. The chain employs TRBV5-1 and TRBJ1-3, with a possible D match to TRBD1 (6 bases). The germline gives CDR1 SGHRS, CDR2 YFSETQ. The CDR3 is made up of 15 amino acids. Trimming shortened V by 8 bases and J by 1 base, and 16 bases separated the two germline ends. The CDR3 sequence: CASTQGVGSGNTIYF. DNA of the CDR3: TGCGCCAGTACACAGGGAGTAGGATCTGGAAACACCATATATTTT.

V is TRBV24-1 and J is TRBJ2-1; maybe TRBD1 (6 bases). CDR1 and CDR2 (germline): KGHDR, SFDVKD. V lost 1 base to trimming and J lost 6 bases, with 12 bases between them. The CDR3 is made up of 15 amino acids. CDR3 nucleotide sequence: TGTGCCACCAGTGATTTCGACAGGTCCGGCAATGAGCAGTTCTTC. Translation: CATSDFDRSGNEQFF.

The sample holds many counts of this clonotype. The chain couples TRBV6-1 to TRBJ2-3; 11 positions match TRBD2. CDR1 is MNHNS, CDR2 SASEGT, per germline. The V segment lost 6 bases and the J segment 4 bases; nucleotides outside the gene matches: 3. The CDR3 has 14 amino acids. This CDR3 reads CASRPGLAADTQYF. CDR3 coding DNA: TGTGCCAGCAGGCCGGGACTAGCGGCAGATACGCAGTATTTT.

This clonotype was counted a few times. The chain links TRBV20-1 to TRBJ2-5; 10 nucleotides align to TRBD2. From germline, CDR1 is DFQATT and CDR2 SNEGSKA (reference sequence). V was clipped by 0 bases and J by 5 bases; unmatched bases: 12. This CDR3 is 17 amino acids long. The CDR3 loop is CSAREGGGAGGHETQYF. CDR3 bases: TGCAGTGCTAGAGAGGGGGGAGGAGCGGGGGGGCACGAGACCCAGTACTTC.

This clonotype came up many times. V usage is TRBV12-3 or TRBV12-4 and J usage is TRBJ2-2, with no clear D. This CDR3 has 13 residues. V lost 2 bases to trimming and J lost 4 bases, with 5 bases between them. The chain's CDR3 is CASSLRSTGELFF. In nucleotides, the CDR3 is TGTGCCAGCAGTTTACGGTCCACCGGGGAGCTGTTTTTT.

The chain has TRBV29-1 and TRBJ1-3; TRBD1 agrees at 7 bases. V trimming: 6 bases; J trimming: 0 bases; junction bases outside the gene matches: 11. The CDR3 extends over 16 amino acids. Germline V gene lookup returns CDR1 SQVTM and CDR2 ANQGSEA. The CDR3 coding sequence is TGCAGCGTCGTTCCCGGGGGACAGTCCTCTGGAAACACCATATATTTT. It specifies CSVVPGGQSSGNTIYF.

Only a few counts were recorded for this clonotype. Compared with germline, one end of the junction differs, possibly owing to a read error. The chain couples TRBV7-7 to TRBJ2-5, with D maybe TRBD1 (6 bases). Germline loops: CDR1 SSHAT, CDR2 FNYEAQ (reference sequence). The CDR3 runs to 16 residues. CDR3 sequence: CASSLASRGSKETQYF. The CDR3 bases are TGTGCTAGCAGCTTAGCGAGCAGGGGATCTAAAGAGACCCAGTACTTC.

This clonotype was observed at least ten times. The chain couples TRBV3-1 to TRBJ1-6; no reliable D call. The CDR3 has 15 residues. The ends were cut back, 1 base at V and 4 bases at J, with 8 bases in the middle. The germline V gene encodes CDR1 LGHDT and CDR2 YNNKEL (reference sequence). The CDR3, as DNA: TGTGCCAGCAGCCAAGGCAGTAGTTATAATTCACCCCTCCACTTT. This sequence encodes CASSQGSSYNSPLHF. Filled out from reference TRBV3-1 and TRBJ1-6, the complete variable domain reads DTAVSQTPKYLVTQMGNDKSIKCEQNLGHDTMYWYKQDSKKFLKIMFSYNNKELIINETVPNRFSPKSPDKAHLNLHINSLELGDSAVYFCASSQGSSYNSPLHFGNGTRLTVT.

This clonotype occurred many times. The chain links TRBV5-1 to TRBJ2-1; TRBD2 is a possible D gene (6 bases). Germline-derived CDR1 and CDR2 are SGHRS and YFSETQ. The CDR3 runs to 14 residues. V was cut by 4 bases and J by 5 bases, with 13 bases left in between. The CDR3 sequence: CASSPTGGNNEQFF. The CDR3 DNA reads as TGCGCCAGCAGCCCGACTGGGGGGAACAATGAGCAGTTCTTC.

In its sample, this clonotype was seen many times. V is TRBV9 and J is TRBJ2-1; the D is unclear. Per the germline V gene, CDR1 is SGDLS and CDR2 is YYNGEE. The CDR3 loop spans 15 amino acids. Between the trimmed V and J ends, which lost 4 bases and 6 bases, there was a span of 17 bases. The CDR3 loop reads CASSPTNLGTNEQFF. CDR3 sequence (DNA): TGTGCCAGCAGCCCGACAAACCTCGGAACCAATGAGCAGTTCTTC.